Sequencing of this T cell receptor (beta chain) was carried out in a study of blood T cell repertoires in COVID-19. Study overall: Both acute and convalescent COVID-19 samples were obtained from the United States, Italy and Spain.

Produced via immunoSEQ multiplex PCR; TCRdb's table is partial and in-frame only. The sample carries around 75,000 clones, under 85% recorded once. V lost 0 bases and J lost 4, with 10 bases in between. Germline CDR1 is SGHVS and CDR2 is FNYEAQ. The CDR3 runs 15 residues. Source material: peripheral blood. The chain joins TRBV7-6 to TRBJ1-3; a weak D match, TRBD1 (5 bases). This TCR was recovered from a man in his fifties or sixties with COVID-19, enrolled during active disease. In DNA form, the CDR3 reads TGTGCCAGCAGCTTAGCGGAGGGGTTCGGAAACACCATATATTTT. Its protein is CASSLAEGFGNTIYF.